In this sample, the clone carrying this TCR beta chain turned up a few times. The antigen remains unidentified. The sample originates from a study of vaccination and CD4 T cells after COVID-19. The overall study: Two of the convalescents were Hispanic, and convalescents were six males and four females.

V lost 3 bases and J lost 6; bases outside the gene matches: 6. The germline gives CDR1 DFQATT, CDR2 SNEGSKA (reference sequence). The CDR3 has 15 residues. Described treatment: approximately nine-day PBMC culture with coronavirus spike peptide pools or control peptides (ViraFEST assay). Harvesting of the unexposed donor's CD4+ T cells predated the COVID-19 pandemic (2011-2018). The ViraFEST method relied on peptide pools to expand antigen-specific T cells, followed by TCR sequencing. Culture proceeded for ten to eleven days, and CD4+ T cells were then isolated by negative selection. With the Oncomine TCR Beta short-read assay, DNA from cultured CD4+ T cells was sequenced. Using the QIAamp micro DNA kit, genomic DNA was extracted from the CD4+ T cells that had been cultured. A single record per CDR3 protein comes from TCRdb applying MiXCR to the PCR reads. The table records over 8,500 distinct CDR3 sequences, around 30% of them present only once.

Sequenced: CD4+ T cells from blood, cultured in vitro. The chain links TRBV20-1 to TRBJ2-1, with 12 bases lining up with TRBD2. This sequence was found in a human donor in good health. The CDR3 DNA sequence: TGCAGTGCTAGGTCTAGCGGGAGGGCCGCCAATGAGCAGTTCTTC. Residues: CSARSSGRAANEQFF.